This entry is about one T cell receptor (beta chain). The data were obtained in a study of blood T cell repertoires in COVID-19. Background on the study: Sites in the United States, Italy and Spain provided acute and convalescent COVID-19 samples.

Method: immunoSEQ multiplex PCR; TCRdb's copy keeps in-frame clones and lacks some. The sample records about 200,000 clones, over 75% being singletons. Per germline, CDR1 DFQATT and CDR2 SNEGSKA (reference sequence). This CDR3 has 13 residues. V lost 3 bases, J lost 7 bases, and 5 bases stayed unmatched. This TCR was sampled from a woman in her thirties or forties with acute or convalescent COVID-19. V is TRBV20-1 and J is TRBJ1-4; 7 nucleotides align to TRBD1. Sequencing input: peripheral blood. The CDR3 region is CSASWAGGEKLFF. The CDR3, as DNA: TGCAGTGCTAGTTGGGCAGGGGGTGAAAAACTGTTTTTT.